This entry lists 24 T cell receptor beta chains sequenced from one sample in a study of Tregs in tolerant kidney transplant recipients. The assay was immunoSEQ multiplex PCR, and TCRdb's table has in-frame clones only and misses some. The table records 62,000 or so clones, 98% of them present only once. The material sequenced was Tregs from blood, taken before the transplant. Every receptor here comes from a human donor who received a combined kidney and bone marrow transplant.

The rearrangement links TRBV6-1 to TRBJ1-1, with D unresolved. Germline assignment: CDR1 MNHNS and CDR2 SASEGT. The CDR3 extends over 15 amino acids. Trimming removed 2 bases at V and 3 bases at J, with 13 bases between. DNA of the CDR3: TGTGCCAGCAGTGAATCGTACGGAGACTACACTGAAGCTTTCTTT. It specifies CASSESYGDYTEAFF.

The sample holds one count of this clone. The V and J genes are TRBV10-1 and TRBJ1-3, with D possibly being TRBD1 (5 bases). CDR1 and CDR2 from the germline V gene are WNHNN and SYGVQD (reference sequence). CDR3 length: 16 residues. V gave up 4 bases and J gave up 1 base, with 14 bases separating them. This CDR3 reads CASSVWGEESGNTIYF. DNA for the CDR3: TGCGCCAGCAGTGTTTGGGGGGAAGAGTCTGGAAACACCATATATTTT.

This clone was seen a handful of times. The CDR3 DNA is TGCGCCAGCAGCCCGGCCCCTCCGGGTCTTTACGAGCAGTACTTC. Protein: CASSPAPPGLYEQYF. The gene calls are TRBV5-1 and TRBJ2-7, with D unresolved. The length of the CDR3 is 15 residues. Germline values: CDR1 SGHRS, CDR2 YFSETQ. The germline V and J ends were trimmed by 4 bases and 4 bases, with 18 bases remaining between them.

The chain employs TRBV5-1 and TRBJ2-7; 10 nucleotides match TRBD2. V lost 3 bases and J lost 4; bases outside the gene matches: 4. Germline V gene data show CDR1 as SGHRS and CDR2 as YFSETQ. There are 14 residues in the CDR3. In DNA form, the CDR3 reads TGCGCCAGCAGCTCAATAGCGGGGGGATACGAGCAGTACTTC. This gives the protein CASSSIAGGYEQYF.

This clone showed up just a few times. The chain links TRBV15 to TRBJ2-3; 8 positions match TRBD2. Per germline, CDR1 LNHNV and CDR2 YYDKDF (reference sequence). CDR3 length: 13 amino acids. V lost 5 bases to trimming and J lost 14 bases; unmatched junction nucleotides: 12. CDR3: CATSLRTGTRPYF. CDR3 DNA sequence: TGTGCCACCAGCCTTCGAACCGGGACTAGGCCGTATTTT.

This clone was counted once. V gene TRBV19 combines with J gene TRBJ2-3; 8 bases are a match to TRBD2. Germline V lookup: CDR1 LNHDA, CDR2 SQIVND (reference sequence). The CDR3 is made up of 13 amino acids. With 5 bases clipped from V and 10 bases from J, the junction kept 8 bases outside the gene matches. CDR3 in amino acids: CASSHPGTRAQYF. The CDR3 DNA reads as TGTGCCAGTAGTCATCCCGGGACTAGGGCGCAGTATTTT.

The chain joins TRBV30 to TRBJ1-3; 7 positions match TRBD1. Germline CDR1 is GTSNPN and CDR2 is SVGIG (reference sequence). This CDR3 has 13 amino acids. Trimming at V came to 2 bases and at J to 2 bases, leaving 0 bases not matched to a gene. The CDR3 protein is CAWSRGPGNTIYF. The CDR3, as DNA: TGTGCCTGGAGTAGGGGGCCTGGAAACACCATATATTTT.

This rearrangement joins TRBV10-3 to TRBJ2-5; 8 bases align to TRBD2. The CDR3 runs to 15 residues. The junction had 4 bases not matched to a gene; V was cut back by 0 bases and J by 4 bases. Per the germline V gene, CDR1 is ENHRY and CDR2 is SYGVKD. CDR3 in amino acids: CAISESRLAGETQYF. The CDR3 coding sequence is TGTGCCATCAGTGAGTCACGGCTAGCGGGAGAGACCCAGTACTTC.

The chain recombines TRBV5-6 with TRBJ2-3, with a tentative D call TRBD2 (6 bases). V lost 4 bases and J lost 4, with 10 bases in between. CDR1 is SGHDT, CDR2 YYEEEE, per germline. This CDR3 spans 13 amino acids. In nucleotides, the CDR3 is TGTGCCAGCAGCCCGGGACTCCCAGATACGCAGTATTTT. Amino acid sequence: CASSPGLPDTQYF.

The V gene is TRBV5-1, the J gene TRBJ1-2, with 9 bases matching TRBD1. The CDR3 is made up of 13 amino acids. J gave up 6 bases and V 0 bases, and 0 bases lay outside the gene matches. CDR1 and CDR2 from the germline V gene are SGHRS and YFSETQ. CDR3 residues: CASSLGQGDGYTF. For the CDR3, the DNA is TGCGCCAGCAGCTTGGGACAGGGGGATGGCTACACCTTC.

The chain carries TRBV5-4 and TRBJ2-1, with TRBD1 as a possible D gene (5 bases). The V gene lost 0 bases and the J gene lost 6 bases, with 10 bases spanning the gap. The CDR3 spans 14 residues. Germline-derived CDR1 and CDR2 are SGHNT and YYREEE (reference sequence). CDR3 region: CASSLAGPANEQFF. The CDR3, as DNA: TGTGCCAGCAGCTTGGCAGGGCCTGCCAATGAGCAGTTCTTC.

The chain is built from TRBV4-3 and TRBJ2-2; D perhaps matches TRBD2 (6 bases). The CDR3 is made up of 17 amino acids. With 5 bases removed from V and 3 bases from J, the gap between germline ends came to 19 bases. Per the germline V gene, CDR1 is LGHNA and CDR2 is YSLEER. This CDR3 is CASSYLTFGGYTGELFF. The CDR3 DNA reads TGCGCCAGCAGCTATCTAACGTTTGGGGGGTACACCGGGGAGCTGTTTTTT.

This clone is a singleton in its sample. As DNA, the CDR3 is TGTGCCAGCAGTCTAGGGTCAGGGGACCACTACATTCAGTACTTC. Amino acids: CASSLGSGDHYIQYF. The rearrangement joins TRBV11-3 to TRBJ2-4, with a possible D match to TRBD1 (6 bases). V was clipped by 6 bases and J by 8 bases, with 20 bases between them. Germline values: CDR1 SGHNT, CDR2 YENEEA. This CDR3 is built from 15 residues.

The rearrangement joins TRBV28 to TRBJ1-6; D unclear. Per the germline V gene, CDR1 is MDHEN and CDR2 is SYDVKM. The CDR3 totals 15 residues. Trimming took 5 bases from V and 0 from J, leaving 8 bases between them. In DNA, the CDR3 is TGTGCCAGCAGTGCCTCCAGCTCCTATAATTCACCCCTCCACTTT. This sequence encodes CASSASSSYNSPLHF.

This chain joins TRBV6-5 and TRBJ1-5; 8 nucleotides align to TRBD1. CDR3 length: 15 amino acids. V was clipped by 6 bases and J by 3 bases; unmatched bases: 7. CDR1 is MNHEY, CDR2 SVGAGI, per germline. The DNA for the CDR3 is TGTGCCAGCAGCCCCGGACAGGGTCCCAATCAGCCCCAGCATTTT. Amino acids: CASSPGQGPNQPQHF.

The chain uses TRBV5-6 and TRBJ2-5; 10 nucleotides agree with TRBD1. Germline loops: CDR1 SGHDT, CDR2 YYEEEE. Germline trimming cut 4 bases from V and 5 bases from J; bases unmatched to any gene: 5. CDR3 length: 14 amino acids. CDR3 region: CASSADRGRETQYF. CDR3 coding DNA: TGTGCCAGCAGCGCCGACAGGGGGCGGGAGACCCAGTACTTC.

The DNA for the CDR3 is TGCGCCAGCAGCTTGGCCTGGACAGGGGACGAGCAGTACTTC. It translates to CASSLAWTGDEQYF. The J gene is TRBJ2-7, the V gene TRBV5-1, with TRBD1 identical over 9 bases. This CDR3 spans 14 amino acids. The V and J ends lost 0 bases and 5 bases, in that order; junction bases with no gene match: 3. The V gene's germline CDR1 is SGHRS and CDR2 YFSETQ.

This clone was counted a single time. This chain joins TRBV4-2 and TRBJ2-3; the D gene is possibly TRBD1 (7 bases). The CDR3 is 19 amino acids. Per the germline V gene, CDR1 is LGHNA and CDR2 is YNFKEQ. Trimming shortened V by 2 bases and J by 1 base, and 22 bases separated the two germline ends. Written as DNA, the CDR3 is TGTGCCAGCAGCCAAAACCGACAGGGATGGGGAGGTGGCACAGATACGCAGTATTTT. This translates into CASSQNRQGWGGGTDTQYF.

The V and J genes are TRBV19 and TRBJ2-4; perhaps TRBD2 as D (6 bases). The V end lost 3 bases, the J end lost 0 bases, and 15 bases lay between the germline ends. The CDR3 covers 17 residues. Germline loops: CDR1 LNHDA, CDR2 SQIVND (reference sequence). The CDR3 coding sequence is TGTGCCAGTAGTATCGGGCGGGGACCCCTAGCCAAAAACATTCAGTACTTC. It codes for CASSIGRGPLAKNIQYF.

The chain carries TRBV7-9 and TRBJ2-7; D call uncertain. The CDR3 extends over 13 amino acids. The V gene lost 1 base and the J gene lost 3 bases, with 7 bases spanning the gap. CDR1 SEHNR and CDR2 FQNEAQ come from the germline V gene (reference sequence). This CDR3 reads CASSLGASYEQYF. DNA for the CDR3: TGTGCCAGCAGCTTAGGAGCTAGCTACGAGCAGTACTTC.

The rearrangement links TRBV16 to TRBJ2-7; TRBD2 matches at 14 bases. This CDR3 region has 16 residues. Per the germline V gene, CDR1 is KGHSY and CDR2 is FQNENV. With V trimmed by 3 bases and J by 2 bases, 3 bases remained unmatched. CDR3 amino acids: CASSQGLAGETYEQYF. In DNA, the CDR3 is TGTGCCAGCAGCCAGGGACTAGCGGGAGAGACCTACGAGCAGTACTTC.

The chain couples TRBV18 to TRBJ1-1; unclear D gene. With 3 bases removed from V and 11 bases from J, the gap between germline ends came to 13 bases. This CDR3 region has 12 residues. Per the germline V gene, CDR1 is KGHSH and CDR2 is LQKENI. CDR3 region: CASSPFSSGAFF. CDR3 nucleotides: TGTGCCAGCTCACCTTTTTCTAGTGGGGCTTTCTTT.

The genes are TRBV7-2 and TRBJ1-6; no firm D call. V lost 3 bases and J lost 5, with 14 bases in between. Germline CDR1 is SGHTA and CDR2 is FQGNSA. CDR3 length: 16 residues. This CDR3 is CASSFRIGVNNSPLHF. DNA for the CDR3: TGTGCCAGCAGCTTCCGGATCGGGGTAAATAATTCACCCCTCCACTTT.

The CDR3 spells CASSEAPRRLAPHEQYF. The DNA for the CDR3 is TGTGCCAGCAGTGAAGCGCCCCGCCGGCTAGCTCCCCACGAGCAGTACTTC. The V call is TRBV6-1, the J call TRBJ2-7; D possibly corresponds to TRBD2 (5 bases). Trimming removed 0 bases at V and 5 bases at J, with 20 bases between. CDR3 length: 17 amino acids. Looked up from germline, CDR1 is MNHNS and CDR2 is SASEGT.